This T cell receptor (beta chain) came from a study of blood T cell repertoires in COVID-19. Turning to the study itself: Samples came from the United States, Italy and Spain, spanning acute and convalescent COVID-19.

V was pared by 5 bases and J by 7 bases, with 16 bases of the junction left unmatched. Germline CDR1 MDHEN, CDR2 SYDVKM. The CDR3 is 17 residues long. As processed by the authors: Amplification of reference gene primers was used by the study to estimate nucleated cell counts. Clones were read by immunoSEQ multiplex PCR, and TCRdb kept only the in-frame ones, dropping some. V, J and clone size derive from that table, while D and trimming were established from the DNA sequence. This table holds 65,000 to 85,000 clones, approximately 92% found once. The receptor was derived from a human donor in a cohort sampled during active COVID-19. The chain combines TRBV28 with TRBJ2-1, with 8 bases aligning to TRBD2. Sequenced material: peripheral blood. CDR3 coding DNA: TGTGCCAGCAGTCTTTCTTGGGCTGTGGCTAGCGGGAATGAGCAGTTCTTC. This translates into CASSLSWAVASGNEQFF.